This T cell receptor beta chain was documented in a study of blood T cells in healthy people across ages. Caucasian individuals from Russia who were healthy and aged 6 to 90 acted as donors. The study, taken as a whole, reports: More naive CD4+ cells and higher diversity marked long-lived donors relative to aged donors. Estimates drawn from one million T cells were deemed to understate diversity.

About this clonotype itself: What it recognizes is unknown.

Through a sample-barcoded 5' primer and a J-beta primer mix, a second PCR was run for about 6 to 11 cycles. Each CDR3 protein gets one entry after TCRdb re-called the 5' RACE reads with MiXCR. There are more than 500,000 distinct CDR3 sequences in the sample; 27% occur only once, and around 18% lies in the top ten. CDR3 length: 14 amino acids. The V gene end was trimmed by 6 bases and the J gene end by 6 bases; junction bases not matched to a gene: 8. Germline CDR1 and CDR2: SQVTM and ANQGSEA. The material sequenced was blood. The receptor's source is a woman aged 70-85 years in good health. The V call is TRBV29-1, the J call TRBJ2-1; 10 bases agree with TRBD2. The CDR3 region has the DNA TGCAGCGTCAATCCCCTAGCGGGAGTCAATGAGCAGTTCTTC. This translates into CSVNPLAGVNEQFF.